These 19 T cell receptor beta chains were all obtained from the same sample, sequenced in a study of shared clonotypes between healthy human individuals. Libraries were prepared by immunoSEQ multiplex PCR; TCRdb keeps only in-frame clonotypes and omits some of them. The sample holds approximately 1,000,000 clones, 60% to 80% seen once. Sequencing used memory CD4+ T cells from PBMCs. Subset noted: CD45RA-negative fraction. The receptor source for this set is a man aged 18 to 30 in good health. Some clones in this sample may be carry-over from other donors' samples.

The J gene is TRBJ1-1, the V gene TRBV29-1; D is uncertain. V was trimmed by 7 bases and J by 0 bases, leaving 6 bases between them. CDR3 length: 11 residues. In germline, CDR1 is SQVTM, CDR2 ANQGSEA. CDR3 DNA: TGCAGCGCAGTTGTGAACACTGAAGCTTTCTTT. Its translation is CSAVVNTEAFF.

This clone has just a few counts. V is TRBV5-1 and J is TRBJ1-1; D gene unclear. Deletions cut 1 base from V and 1 base from J, with 11 bases between. The CDR3 extends over 15 amino acids. The germline CDR1 and CDR2 sequences are SGHRS and YFSETQ. The CDR3 DNA reads as TGCGCCAGCAGCTTGCAGAGCCACCGGAACACTGAAGCTTTCTTT. It specifies CASSLQSHRNTEAFF.

This clone was detected once. The chain employs TRBV7-9 and TRBJ2-3, with TRBD2 matching over 8 bases. The germline V gene encodes CDR1 SEHNR and CDR2 FQNEAQ (reference sequence). The CDR3 spans 15 residues. Germline trimming cut 2 bases from V and 5 bases from J; bases unmatched to any gene: 6. CDR3 residues: CASSLTAGVGDTQYF. In DNA, the CDR3 is TGTGCCAGCAGCTTAACAGCGGGAGTTGGAGATACGCAGTATTTT.

Remarks on this clone: The same CDR3 arises from other DNA sequences in this sample as well. This chain links TRBV2 with TRBJ2-3, with D uncertain. The CDR3 length is 12 residues. Between the trimmed V and J ends, which lost 5 bases and 1 base, there was a span of 4 bases. CDR1 and CDR2 (germline): SNHLY, FYNNEI. CDR3 in amino acids: CASSRGTDTQYF. CDR3 bases: TGTGCCAGCAGTCGCGGCACAGATACGCAGTATTTT.

V usage is TRBV18 and J usage is TRBJ1-2; D call uncertain. CDR3 size: 16 residues. The germline gives CDR1 KGHSH, CDR2 LQKENI. Trimming took off 0 bases at V and 1 base at J, with 12 bases between the two ends. CDR3 residues: CASSPPPAGVNYGYTF. CDR3 DNA: TGTGCCAGCTCACCACCTCCCGCCGGAGTTAACTATGGCTACACCTTC.

V gene TRBV6-5 combines with J gene TRBJ2-7; D is uncertain. The CDR3 length is 13 residues. Trimming stripped 6 bases from V and 3 bases from J, with 12 bases between. Germline V CDR1 and CDR2: MNHEY, SVGAGI. The CDR3 DNA reads TGTGCCAGCAGCCCTTTCCCTGGCTACGAGCAGTACTTC. Translated: CASSPFPGYEQYF.

The chain links TRBV5-1 to TRBJ2-1; the D is unclear. The ends were cut back, 4 bases at V and 0 bases at J, with 5 bases in the middle. The CDR3 runs to 13 residues. Germline V gene data show CDR1 as SGHRS and CDR2 as YFSETQ. The CDR3 region is CASSPTSYNEQFF. The CDR3 nucleotides read TGCGCCAGCAGCCCGACCTCCTACAATGAGCAGTTCTTC.

Of note for this clone: A much larger clone lies a single base off, so this may be a read error. The sample holds other DNA sequences that translate to the same CDR3. The V call is TRBV7-9, the J call TRBJ1-5; the D is unclear. V was clipped by 1 base and J by 6 bases, with 4 bases between them. Germline values: CDR1 SEHNR, CDR2 FQNEAQ (reference sequence). This CDR3 contains 12 residues. CDR3 in DNA: TGTGCCAGCAGCTTAGACGGTCAGCCCCAGCATTTT. Encoded protein: CASSLDGQPQHF.

This clone has a handful of counts. Because the CDR3 is missing its conserved closing phenylalanine or tryptophan, this is likely a read error. It is unclear where the CDR3 begins or ends on the DNA, so no DNA is shown, and the CDR3 is as TCRdb lists it. V and J are TRBV5-1 and TRBJ1-1. The germline V gene encodes CDR1 SGHRS and CDR2 YFSETQ. The CDR3 is 9 residues long, counting both termini. The CDR3 spells CASSPWFSL.

V and J are TRBV6-1 and TRBJ2-3; D call uncertain. Germline V gene data show CDR1 as MNHNS and CDR2 as SASEGT. V dropped 4 bases and J dropped 5 bases, with 10 bases sitting between them. The CDR3 contains 13 residues. CDR3 coding DNA: TGTGCCAGCAGTGCCCTAGTAAGAGATACGCAGTATTTT. Encoded protein: CASSALVRDTQYF.

The table lists this clone with a count of one. The chain joins TRBV5-1 to TRBJ2-3, with 11 bases aligning to TRBD2. V was pared by 0 bases and J by 5 bases, with 8 bases of the junction left unmatched. Germline V gives CDR1 SGHRS, CDR2 YFSETQ. The CDR3 contains 17 residues. This CDR3 reads CASSLGSGRAQGDTQYF. CDR3 nucleotide sequence: TGCGCCAGCAGCTTGGGTAGCGGGAGGGCCCAAGGAGATACGCAGTATTTT.

This clone occurred a few times. V and J are TRBV9 and TRBJ2-1; possibly TRBD2 for D (6 bases). The V gene's germline CDR1 is SGDLS and CDR2 YYNGEE. V was cut by 3 bases and J by 9 bases, with 13 bases left in between. CDR3 size: 13 residues. CDR3 nucleotides: TGTGCCAGCAGCGGTTCGGGAGAAACTGAGCAGTTCTTC. This sequence encodes CASSGSGETEQFF. Drawing the rest from reference TRBV9 and TRBJ2-1, the complete variable domain is DSGVTQTPKHLITATGQRVTLRCSPRSGDLSVYWYQQSLDQGLQFLIQYYNGEERAKGNILERFSAQQFPDLHSELNLSSLELGDSALYFCASSGSGETEQFFGPGTRLTVL.

Comment on this clone: Within the sample, other DNA sequences also encode this same CDR3. This chain joins TRBV28 and TRBJ1-4; the D is unclear. The ends were cut back, 3 bases at V and 6 bases at J, with 8 bases in the middle. Germline V lookup: CDR1 MDHEN, CDR2 SYDVKM. CDR3 size: 13 residues. The CDR3 region has the DNA TGTGCCAGCAGTTTCGGCAGAGATGAAAAACTGTTTTTT. The encoded protein is CASSFGRDEKLFF.

The V call is TRBV15, the J call TRBJ1-1; 7 nucleotides match TRBD1. V shed 2 bases and J 4 bases; nucleotides not matched to a gene: 7. Germline V gene sequence: CDR1 LNHNV, CDR2 YYDKDF (reference sequence). The CDR3 is 15 residues long. CDR3 nucleotide sequence: TGTGCCACCAGCAGATCCCAGGGGGACGGCACTGAAGCTTTCTTT. Translating it yields CATSRSQGDGTEAFF.

This clone was detected once. The chain is built from TRBV7-3 and TRBJ2-3; no definite D call. Between the trimmed V and J ends, which lost 2 bases and 0 bases, there was a span of 6 bases. CDR1 SGHTA and CDR2 FQGTGA come from the germline V gene. The CDR3 is 14 amino acids. This CDR3 reads CASSLEESTDTQYF. The CDR3, as DNA: TGTGCCAGCAGCTTAGAGGAAAGCACAGATACGCAGTATTTT. The full variable domain, with the rest looked up from reference TRBV7-3 and TRBJ2-3, is GAGVSQTPSNKVTEKGKYVELRCDPISGHTALYWYRQSLGQGPEFLIYFQGTGAADDSGLPNDRFFAVRPEGSVSTLKIQRTERGDSAVYLCASSLEESTDTQYFGPGTRLTVL.

This chain joins TRBV10-3 and TRBJ2-1; D unclear. The CDR3 covers 15 residues. Germline V gene data show CDR1 as ENHRY and CDR2 as SYGVKD. V was clipped by 2 bases and J by 2 bases, with 10 bases between them. The CDR3 DNA sequence: TGTGCCATCAGTGAGCCGTCGTCCCCCTACAATGAGCAGTTCTTC. Its protein is CAISEPSSPYNEQFF.

The rearrangement uses TRBV15 and TRBJ1-5; D is uncertain. The CDR3 runs 12 residues. Germline V gives CDR1 LNHNV, CDR2 YYDKDF (reference sequence). V was clipped by 5 bases and J by 9 bases, with 11 bases between them. The CDR3 loop is CATSSLRGPQHF. The CDR3 DNA follows: TGTGCCACCAGCTCCCTCCGTGGGCCCCAGCATTTT.

The rearrangement joins TRBV11-2 to TRBJ1-1; D remains ambiguous. CDR1 and CDR2 (germline): SGHAT, FQNNGV. The CDR3 loop spans 12 amino acids. V lost 5 bases, J lost 8 bases, and 12 bases lay in between. In DNA form, the CDR3 reads TGTGCCAGCAGCCCGATAAGGAGAGAAGCTTTCTTT. It codes for CASSPIRREAFF.

V gene TRBV25-1 combines with J gene TRBJ2-5; D is uncertain. The assigned J gene may be wrong: the sequence end matches TRBJ2-7 better. This CDR3 contains 12 residues. Germline lookup yields CDR1 MGHDK and CDR2 SYGVNS. The CDR3 protein is CASSGDSYEQYF. CDR3 nucleotide sequence: TGTGCCAGCAGTGGTGACTCCTACGAGCAGTACTTC.